The 19 T cell receptor beta chains reported below all come from one sample, sequenced in a study of beta chain features in type 1 diabetes (dated by TCRdb to 2017 to 2018). Preparation of the library involved the immunoSEQ multiplex PCR assay. The High Capacity cDNA Reverse Transcription Kit was used to reverse transcribe all of the isolated RNA, meaning that expressed TCRB transcripts were what got sequenced. Here the immuneACCESS table is served through TCRdb, limited to in-frame sequences with V and J called. Missing clones are a known gap in these copies; in checked studies unresolved V genes cover under half, and the rest lacks a known reason. Counted in this sample were tens of thousands of clones; roughly 47% of them appeared once. The ten largest account for about 0.13% of the sample. Study-wide conclusions, independent of this receptor: In all four CD4+ subsets, TCRB CDR3 length was moderately but significantly shorter in type 1 diabetes patients.

These TCRs are of unknown antigen specificity. Sequenced sample: stem cell memory CD4+ T cells from blood. The meaning of the sample's cell subset or site label: stem cell-like memory CD4+ T cells. These receptors all stem from a man aged 25 to 45 with type 1 diabetes.

The genes are TRBV19 and TRBJ2-7; TRBD2 matches at 10 bases. The CDR3 consists of 16 residues. Germline V gene data show CDR1 as LNHDA and CDR2 as SQIVND (reference sequence). V trimming: 1 base; J trimming: 3 bases; junction bases outside the gene matches: 6. In nucleotides, the CDR3 is TGTGCCAGTAGTATAGCTGCAGCGGGGGGGAACTACGAGCAGTACTTC. Its protein product is CASSIAAAGGNYEQYF.

This clone was counted only a few times. The rearrangement uses TRBV30 and TRBJ2-1, with D possibly TRBD1 on 5 matching bases. Germline V gene data show CDR1 as GTSNPN and CDR2 as SVGIG (reference sequence). V was cut by 3 bases and J by 7 bases, with 19 bases left in between. CDR3 length: 15 residues. The CDR3 region is CAWRKVGAGLNEQFF. The CDR3 region has the DNA TGTGCCTGGAGAAAGGTAGGGGCAGGGTTAAATGAGCAGTTCTTC.

The rearrangement links TRBV5-1 to TRBJ2-7, with 8 bases that match TRBD1. This CDR3 is built from 16 residues. CDR1 and CDR2 from the germline V gene are SGHRS and YFSETQ. V lost 1 base, J lost 3 bases, and 9 bases stayed unmatched. CDR3 in DNA: TGCGCCAGCAGCTTGCAGGGGACAGGACACATCTACGAGCAGTACTTC. As protein: CASSLQGTGHIYEQYF.

The gene calls are TRBV28 and TRBJ2-5; D might be TRBD1 (6 bases). The germline CDR1 and CDR2 sequences are MDHEN and SYDVKM. Trimming removed 2 bases at V and 6 bases at J, with 25 bases between. This CDR3 contains 18 residues. The CDR3, as DNA: TGTGCCAGCAGTTTAGGTCTGTCTAAGGGACACGGACGGCAGACCCAGTACTTC. Protein product: CASSLGLSKGHGRQTQYF.

This chain joins TRBV19 and TRBJ1-1; D unclear. The CDR3 extends over 15 amino acids. Germline V gene lookup returns CDR1 LNHDA and CDR2 SQIVND (reference sequence). Trimming took 3 bases from V and 3 from J, leaving 14 bases between them. CDR3: CASSMSANRYTEAFF. Written as DNA, the CDR3 is TGTGCCAGTAGTATGAGCGCAAACCGATACACTGAAGCTTTCTTT.

The V call is TRBV6-6, the J call TRBJ1-5, with TRBD1 identical over 7 bases. CDR1 MNHNY and CDR2 SVGAGI come from the germline V gene (reference sequence). V lost 6 bases to trimming and J lost 2 bases; unmatched junction nucleotides: 4. The CDR3 contains 14 residues. As DNA, the CDR3 is TGTGCCAGCAGCGAAGGACAGGGCAATCAGCCCCAGCATTTT. It specifies CASSEGQGNQPQHF.

The sample holds a few counts of this clone. The V gene is TRBV7-2, the J gene TRBJ1-5; D is ambiguous. In germline, CDR1 is SGHTA, CDR2 FQGNSA. This CDR3 has 13 amino acids. Deletions cut 2 bases from V and 7 bases from J, with 9 bases between. CDR3 in amino acids: CASSLSPFQPQHF. The CDR3 DNA reads as TGTGCCAGCAGCTTATCCCCTTTCCAGCCCCAGCATTTT.

This clone has only a few counts. The V gene is TRBV9, the J gene TRBJ2-1; 7 bases align to TRBD2. The CDR3 runs to 15 residues. Germline assignment: CDR1 SGDLS and CDR2 YYNGEE. V lost 0 bases, J lost 3 bases, and 3 bases stayed unmatched. This CDR3 is CASSVASGYYNEQFF. The CDR3 DNA reads as TGTGCCAGCAGCGTAGCTAGCGGATACTACAATGAGCAGTTCTTC.

The chain combines TRBV9 with TRBJ1-2; 9 nucleotides line up with TRBD1. V was clipped by 1 base and J by 2 bases; unmatched bases: 3. The CDR3 is made up of 15 amino acids. Germline values: CDR1 SGDLS, CDR2 YYNGEE. In nucleotides, the CDR3 is TGTGCCAGCAGCGTATCGGGACAGGGAAACTATGGCTACACCTTC. Protein sequence: CASSVSGQGNYGYTF. Based on the CDR3 plus reference TRBV9 and TRBJ1-2, the full variable domain is DSGVTQTPKHLITATGQRVTLRCSPRSGDLSVYWYQQSLDQGLQFLIQYYNGEERAKGNILERFSAQQFPDLHSELNLSSLELGDSALYFCASSVSGQGNYGYTFGSGTRLTVV.

The V gene is TRBV18, the J gene TRBJ2-5; possibly TRBD2 for D (5 bases). Matching the DNA end better, TRBJ2-7 makes the J call doubtful. The CDR3 is 13 residues long. CDR1 and CDR2 (germline): KGHSH, LQKENI. CDR3 loop: CASSPPLALEQYF. The CDR3 coding sequence is TGTGCCAGCTCACCACCCCTAGCCCTCGAGCAGTACTTC.

The V and J genes are TRBV9 and TRBJ2-2; 8 bases map to TRBD2. Germline trimming cut 0 bases from V and 0 bases from J; bases unmatched to any gene: 4. CDR3 length: 17 amino acids. Germline values: CDR1 SGDLS, CDR2 YYNGEE. CDR3 residues: CASSVGAGLANTGELFF. Written as DNA, the CDR3 is TGTGCCAGCAGCGTAGGGGCGGGACTAGCGAACACCGGGGAGCTGTTTTTT.

J is TRBJ1-4 and V is TRBV6-5, with D possibly TRBD1 on 6 matching bases. V lost 7 bases and J 10 bases, leaving 19 bases between the germline ends. Germline V gene lookup returns CDR1 MNHEY and CDR2 SVGAGI. The CDR3 has 14 residues. This CDR3 is CASTADRMPGKLFF. Written as DNA, the CDR3 is TGTGCCAGCACCGCTGACAGGATGCCCGGAAAACTGTTTTTT.

This clone was recorded a few times. The CDR3 protein is CASSLAPGGLQETQYF. CDR3 coding DNA: TGCGCCAGCAGCTTGGCCCCAGGGGGCCTCCAAGAGACCCAGTACTTC. The chain has TRBV5-1 and TRBJ2-5, with 8 bases lining up with TRBD1. With V trimmed by 0 bases and J by 1 base, 5 bases remained unmatched. This CDR3 region has 16 residues. Germline CDR1 SGHRS, CDR2 YFSETQ.

The chain employs TRBV28 and TRBJ2-1; D may be TRBD1 (5 bases). The CDR3 runs 13 residues. Between the trimmed V and J ends, which lost 3 bases and 7 bases, there was a span of 10 bases. Germline CDR1 and CDR2: MDHEN and SYDVKM. The CDR3 coding sequence is TGTGCCAGCAGTTTGGGCAGGGAAAATGAGCAGTTCTTC. This sequence encodes CASSLGRENEQFF.

This chain connects TRBV28 to TRBJ1-2, with 7 nucleotides matching TRBD1. The germline CDR1 and CDR2 sequences are MDHEN and SYDVKM. With V trimmed by 4 bases and J by 5 bases, 7 bases remained unmatched. The CDR3 covers 14 residues. CDR3 in amino acids: CASSSGTAFYGYTF. The DNA of the CDR3 is TGTGCCAGCAGTTCCGGGACAGCTTTTTATGGCTACACCTTC.

This clone was seen a handful of times. This chain uses TRBV7-8 with TRBJ2-1; D is undetermined. Trimming shortened V by 3 bases and J by 8 bases, and 11 bases separated the two germline ends. CDR3 size: 13 residues. Germline CDR1 SGHVS, CDR2 FQNEAQ. The CDR3 protein is CASSFQVPDEQFF. The CDR3 bases are TGTGCCAGCAGCTTCCAAGTACCGGATGAGCAGTTCTTC.

This clone was counted once. This rearrangement joins TRBV7-3 to TRBJ2-5, with 8 bases identical to TRBD1. V was pared by 5 bases and J by 3 bases, with 2 bases of the junction left unmatched. The germline V gene encodes CDR1 SGHTA and CDR2 FQGTGA. The length of the CDR3 is 13 residues. CDR3 nucleotide sequence: TGTGCCAGCAGCCCGACAGGGGAAGAGACCCAGTACTTC. Protein product: CASSPTGEETQYF.

The genes are TRBV14 and TRBJ2-1; tentative D call: TRBD2 (6 bases). Trimming stripped 0 bases from V and 1 base from J, with 16 bases between. The germline CDR1 and CDR2 sequences are SGHDN and FVKESK. This CDR3 has 18 amino acids. The chain's CDR3 is CASSQDGVWGESYNEQFF. CDR3 in DNA: TGTGCCAGCAGCCAAGATGGTGTTTGGGGGGAATCCTACAATGAGCAGTTCTTC.

The chain employs TRBV4-3 and TRBJ1-2, with a weak D call TRBD1 (5 bases). The germline gives CDR1 LGHNA, CDR2 YSLEER. This CDR3 is built from 15 residues. V was trimmed by 3 bases and J by 2 bases, leaving 13 bases between them. The CDR3 spells CASSQGWGGNYGYTF. CDR3 sequence (DNA): TGCGCCAGCAGCCAGGGTTGGGGCGGCAACTATGGCTACACCTTC.